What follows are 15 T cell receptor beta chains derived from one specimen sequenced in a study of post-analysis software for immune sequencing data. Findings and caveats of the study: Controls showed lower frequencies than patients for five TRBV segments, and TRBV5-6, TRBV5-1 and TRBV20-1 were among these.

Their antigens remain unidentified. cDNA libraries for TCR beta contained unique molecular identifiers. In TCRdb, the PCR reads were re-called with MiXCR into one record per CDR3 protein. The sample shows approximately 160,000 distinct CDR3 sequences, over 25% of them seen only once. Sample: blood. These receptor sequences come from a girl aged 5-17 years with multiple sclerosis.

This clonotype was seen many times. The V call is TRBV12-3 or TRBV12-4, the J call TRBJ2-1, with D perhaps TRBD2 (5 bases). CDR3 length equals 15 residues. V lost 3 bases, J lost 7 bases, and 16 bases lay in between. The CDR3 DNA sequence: TGTGCCAGCAGTTTTTCCCCAGGAGCGGTGAATGAGCAGTTCTTC. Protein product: CASSFSPGAVNEQFF.

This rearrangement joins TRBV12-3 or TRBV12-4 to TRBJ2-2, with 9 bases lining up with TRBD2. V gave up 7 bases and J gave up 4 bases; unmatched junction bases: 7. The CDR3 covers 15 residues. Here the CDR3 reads CASTHSGRGTGELFF. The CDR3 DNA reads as TGTGCCAGCACCCATAGCGGGAGAGGCACCGGGGAGCTGTTTTTT.

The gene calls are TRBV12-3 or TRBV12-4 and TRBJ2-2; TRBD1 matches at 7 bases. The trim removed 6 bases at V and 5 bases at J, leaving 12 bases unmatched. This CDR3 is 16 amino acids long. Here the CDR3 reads CASSPDRVDGTGELFF. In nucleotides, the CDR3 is TGTGCCAGCAGCCCTGACAGGGTAGATGGGACCGGGGAGCTGTTTTTT.

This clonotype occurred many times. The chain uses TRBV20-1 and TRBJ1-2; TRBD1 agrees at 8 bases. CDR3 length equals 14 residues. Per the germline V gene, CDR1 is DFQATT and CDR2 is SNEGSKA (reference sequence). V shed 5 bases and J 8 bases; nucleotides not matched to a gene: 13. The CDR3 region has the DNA TGCAGTGCTGTTAGGACAGGGAGACTAGAGGGCTACACCTTC. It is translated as CSAVRTGRLEGYTF.

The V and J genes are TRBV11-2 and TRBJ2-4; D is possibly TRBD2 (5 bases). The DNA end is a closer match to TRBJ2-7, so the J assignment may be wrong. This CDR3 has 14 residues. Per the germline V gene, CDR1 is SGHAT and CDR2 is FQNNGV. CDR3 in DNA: TGTGCCAGCAGCTTAGATCGAGGGTCTGCCGAGCAGTACTTC. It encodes CASSLDRGSAEQYF.

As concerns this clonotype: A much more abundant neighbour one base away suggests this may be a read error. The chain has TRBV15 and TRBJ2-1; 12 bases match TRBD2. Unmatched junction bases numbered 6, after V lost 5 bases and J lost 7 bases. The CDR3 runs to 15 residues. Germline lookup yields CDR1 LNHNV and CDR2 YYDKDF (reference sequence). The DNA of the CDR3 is TGTGCCACCAGCGGACTAGCGGGAAATGAGAATGAGCAGTTCTTC. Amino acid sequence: CATSGLAGNENEQFF.

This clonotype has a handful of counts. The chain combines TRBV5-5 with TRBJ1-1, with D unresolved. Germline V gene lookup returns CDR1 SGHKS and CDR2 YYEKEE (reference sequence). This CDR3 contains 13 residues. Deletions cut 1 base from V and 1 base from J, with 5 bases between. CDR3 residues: CASSLPENTEAFF. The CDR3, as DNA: TGTGCCAGCAGCTTGCCCGAGAACACTGAAGCTTTCTTT.

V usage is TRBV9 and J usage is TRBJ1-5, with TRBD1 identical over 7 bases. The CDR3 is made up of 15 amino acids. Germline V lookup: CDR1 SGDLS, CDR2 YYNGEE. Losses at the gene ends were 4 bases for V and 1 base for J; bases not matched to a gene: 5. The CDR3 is CASSPWDSSNQPQHF. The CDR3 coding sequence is TGTGCCAGCAGCCCATGGGACAGCAGCAATCAGCCCCAGCATTTT. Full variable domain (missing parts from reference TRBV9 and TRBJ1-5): DSGVTQTPKHLITATGQRVTLRCSPRSGDLSVYWYQQSLDQGLQFLIQYYNGEERAKGNILERFSAQQFPDLHSELNLSSLELGDSALYFCASSPWDSSNQPQHFGDGTRLSIL.

The CDR3 reads CASRPPGVGQPQHF. The CDR3 DNA reads as TGTGCCAGCCGACCCCCAGGGGTTGGGCAGCCCCAGCATTTT. V is TRBV12-3 or TRBV12-4 and J is TRBJ1-5; the D gene is possibly TRBD1 (6 bases). V was shortened by 8 bases and J by 7 bases, with 18 bases between the two germline ends. This CDR3 has 14 residues.

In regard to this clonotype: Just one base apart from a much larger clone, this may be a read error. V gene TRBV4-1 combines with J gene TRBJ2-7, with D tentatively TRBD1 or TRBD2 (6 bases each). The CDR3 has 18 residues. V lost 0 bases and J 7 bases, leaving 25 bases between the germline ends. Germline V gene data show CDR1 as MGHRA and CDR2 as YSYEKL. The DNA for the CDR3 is TGCGCCAGCAGCCAAGACGGGGGCGGGGTCCTAGGCGACAATGAGCAGTACTTC. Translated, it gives CASSQDGGGVLGDNEQYF.

In DNA, the CDR3 is TGTGCCAGCAGAATGACGGCAGGGGGCAATGAGCAGTTCTTC. As protein: CASRMTAGGNEQFF. This chain connects TRBV2 to TRBJ2-1, with 7 bases that match TRBD1. From germline, CDR1 is SNHLY and CDR2 FYNNEI. This CDR3 has 14 amino acids. Unmatched junction bases numbered 8, after V lost 6 bases and J lost 6 bases.

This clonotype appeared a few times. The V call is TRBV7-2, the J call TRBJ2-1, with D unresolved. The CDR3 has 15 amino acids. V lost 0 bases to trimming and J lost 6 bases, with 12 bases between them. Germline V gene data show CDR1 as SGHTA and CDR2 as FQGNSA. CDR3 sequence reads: CASSLAGMASNEQFF. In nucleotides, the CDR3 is TGTGCCAGCAGCTTAGCGGGGATGGCGAGCAATGAGCAGTTCTTC.

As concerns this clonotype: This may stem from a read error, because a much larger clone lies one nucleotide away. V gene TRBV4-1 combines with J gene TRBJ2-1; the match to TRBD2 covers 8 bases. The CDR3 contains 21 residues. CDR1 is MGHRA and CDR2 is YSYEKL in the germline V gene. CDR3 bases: TGCGCCAGCAGCCACCCCAGGATTTTTCGAGAGCGGGAGAATCTTTACAATGAGCAGTCCTTC. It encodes CASSHPRIFRERENLYNEQSF.

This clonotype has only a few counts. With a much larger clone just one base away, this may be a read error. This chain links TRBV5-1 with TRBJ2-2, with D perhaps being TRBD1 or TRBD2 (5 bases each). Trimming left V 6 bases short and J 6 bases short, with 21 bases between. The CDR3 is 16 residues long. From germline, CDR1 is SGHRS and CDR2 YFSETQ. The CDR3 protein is CASNREGTGNAGELFF. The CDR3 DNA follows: TGCGCCAGCAACCGAGAAGGGACGGGTAACGCCGGGGAGCTGTTTTTT.

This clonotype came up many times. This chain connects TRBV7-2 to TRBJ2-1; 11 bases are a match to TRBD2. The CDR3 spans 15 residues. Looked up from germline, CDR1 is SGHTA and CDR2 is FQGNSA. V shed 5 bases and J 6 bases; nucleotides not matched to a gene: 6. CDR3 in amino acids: CASSALAGGSNEQFF. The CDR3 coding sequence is TGTGCCAGCAGCGCGCTAGCGGGAGGTTCCAATGAGCAGTTCTTC.